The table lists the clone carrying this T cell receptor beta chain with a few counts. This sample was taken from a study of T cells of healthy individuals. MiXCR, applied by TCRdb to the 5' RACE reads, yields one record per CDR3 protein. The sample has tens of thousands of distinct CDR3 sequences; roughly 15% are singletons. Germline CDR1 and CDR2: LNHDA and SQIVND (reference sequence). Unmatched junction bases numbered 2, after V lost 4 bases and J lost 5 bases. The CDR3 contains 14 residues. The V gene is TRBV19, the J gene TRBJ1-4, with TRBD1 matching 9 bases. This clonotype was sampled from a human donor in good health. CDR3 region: CASSTGTGNEKLFF. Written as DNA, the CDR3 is TGTGCCAGTAGTACCGGGACAGGGAATGAAAAACTGTTTTTT.